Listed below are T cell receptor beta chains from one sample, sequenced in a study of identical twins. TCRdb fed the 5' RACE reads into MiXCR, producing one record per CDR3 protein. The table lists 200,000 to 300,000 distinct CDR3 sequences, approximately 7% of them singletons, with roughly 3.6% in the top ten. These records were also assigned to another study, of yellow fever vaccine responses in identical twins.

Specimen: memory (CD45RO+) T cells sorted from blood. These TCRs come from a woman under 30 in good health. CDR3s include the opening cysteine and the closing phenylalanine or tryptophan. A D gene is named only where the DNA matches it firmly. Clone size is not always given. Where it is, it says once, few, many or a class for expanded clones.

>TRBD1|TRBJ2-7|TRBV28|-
TGTGCCAGCATCCAGGACAGGGGGCCAAACTACGAGCAGTACTTC
CASIQDRGPNYEQYF
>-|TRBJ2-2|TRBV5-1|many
TGCGCCAGCAGCCCACAGGGAACCGGGGAGCTGTTTTTT
CASSPQGTGELFF
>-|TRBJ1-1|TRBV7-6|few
TGTGCCAGCAGCTTAGAGACACTGAACACTGAAGCTTTCTTT
CASSLETLNTEAFF
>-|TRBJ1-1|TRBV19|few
TGTGCCAGTAGTAATCAGGGAGGCACTGAAGCTTTCTTT
CASSNQGGTEAFF
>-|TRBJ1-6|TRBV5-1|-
TGCGCCAGCTCCGGGACGGATAATTCACCCCTCCACTTT
CASSGTDNSPLHF
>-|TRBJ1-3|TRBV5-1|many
TGCGCCAGCAGCTTGGGGGAGGCCGGAAACACCATATATTTT
CASSLGEAGNTIYF
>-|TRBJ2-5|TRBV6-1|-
TGTGCCAGCAAGGGGCTTACAGGGTCGGGAGAGACCCAGTACTTC
CASKGLTGSGETQYF
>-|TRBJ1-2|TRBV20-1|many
TGCAGTGCTAAGGATACCTATGGCTACACCTTC
CSAKDTYGYTF
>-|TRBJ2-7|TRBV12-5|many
TGTGCTAGTGGTTCAAGACCCCTACTGGACGAGCAGTACTTC
CASGSRPLLDEQYF
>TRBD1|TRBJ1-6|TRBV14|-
TGTGCCAGCAGCTTCCGGGACAGTTCACCCCTCCACTTT
CASSFRDSSPLHF
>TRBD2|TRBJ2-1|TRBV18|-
TGTGCCAGCTCACTACGAGGGACTAGCGCTTACAATGAGCAGTTCTTC
CASSLRGTSAYNEQFF
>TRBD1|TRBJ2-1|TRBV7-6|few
TGTGCCAGCAGCTTAGCCAGGACAGGGGAGGTGGTAAATGAGCAGTTCTTC
CASSLARTGEVVNEQFF
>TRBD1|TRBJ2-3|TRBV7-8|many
TGTGCCAGCAGCTATCAGGGGGCGGCAAGCACAGATACGCAGTATTTT
CASSYQGAASTDTQYF
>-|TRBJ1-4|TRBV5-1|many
TGCGCCAGCAGGGAACGCACGGAACGCTTCGAAAAACTGTTTTTT
CASRERTERFEKLFF
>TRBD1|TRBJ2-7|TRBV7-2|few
TGTGCCAGCACCCGAGGACAGGGACCCTACGAGCAGTACTTC
CASTRGQGPYEQYF
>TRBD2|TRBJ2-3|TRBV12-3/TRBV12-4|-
TGTGCCAGCAGCGATGGACTAGCGGTGACCACAGATACGCAGTATTTT
CASSDGLAVTTDTQYF
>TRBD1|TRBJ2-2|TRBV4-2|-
TGTGCCATGGGCTCGGGGCTACTGGACAGGGCCAACCGGTTTAACACCGGGGAGCTGTTTTTT
CAMGSGLLDRANRFNTGELFF
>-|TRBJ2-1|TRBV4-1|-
TGCGCCAGCAGCCGGGACGGGCAGCAGTTCTTC
CASSRDGQQFF
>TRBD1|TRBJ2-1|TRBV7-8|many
TGTGCCAGCAGCCAGTTTGGACAGGTTAACAATGAGCAGTTCTTC
CASSQFGQVNNEQFF
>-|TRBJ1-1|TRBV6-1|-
TGTGCCAGCAGCCTTACGCGGGTGAAGAACACTGAAGCTTTCTTT
CASSLTRVKNTEAFF
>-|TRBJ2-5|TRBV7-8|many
TGTGCCAGCAGCTTAGGGGGGACCCAGTACTTC
CASSLGGTQYF
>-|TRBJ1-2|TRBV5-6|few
TGTGCCAGCAGCTTGGGGGTCGGGGGAGGCTACACCTTC
CASSLGVGGGYTF
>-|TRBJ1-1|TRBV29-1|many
TGCAGCGTTCTCCGTGGGGTCGTGAGCACTGAAGCTTTCTTT
CSVLRGVVSTEAFF
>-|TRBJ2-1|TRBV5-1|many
TGCGCCAGCAGCAGGGATCAGGGGGGTGAGCAGTTCTTC
CASSRDQGGEQFF
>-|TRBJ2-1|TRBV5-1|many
TGCGCCAGCCGTACCGGGACAAATTACAATGAGCAGTTCTTC
CASRTGTNYNEQFF
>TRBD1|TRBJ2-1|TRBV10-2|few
TGCGCCAGCAGTGACACTGACAGGGGGACCTACAATGAGCAGTTCTTC
CASSDTDRGTYNEQFF
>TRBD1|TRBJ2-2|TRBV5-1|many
TGCGCCAGCAGCGGTACAGGGGGGAACACCGGGGAGCTGTTTTTT
CASSGTGGNTGELFF
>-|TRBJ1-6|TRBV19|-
TGTGCCAGTACCTACCGGGACGCACATAATTCACCCCTCCACTTT
CASTYRDAHNSPLHF
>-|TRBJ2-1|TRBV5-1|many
TGCGCCAGCAGCTATAGGACTGATAGTGAGCAGTTCTTC
CASSYRTDSEQFF
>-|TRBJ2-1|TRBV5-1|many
TGCGCCAGCAGAACCGCGTATAGCTCCTACAATGAGCAGTTCTTC
CASRTAYSSYNEQFF
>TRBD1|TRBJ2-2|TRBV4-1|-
TGCGCCAGTGCAAGGGACAGGGGAAGAGGAGACACCGGGGAGCTGTTTTTT
CASARDRGRGDTGELFF
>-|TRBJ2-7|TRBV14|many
TGTGCCAGCAGCCAAGGGGTCGCAGTTTACTTC
CASSQGVAVYF
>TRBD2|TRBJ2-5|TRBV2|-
TGTGCCAGCAGTGAAGCTGCGGGAGGTCTGGGGACCCAGTACTTC
CASSEAAGGLGTQYF
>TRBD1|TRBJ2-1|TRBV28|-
TGTGCCAGCAGAGGACCTCGAGGGGGCGAAGAGCAGTTCTTC
CASRGPRGGEEQFF
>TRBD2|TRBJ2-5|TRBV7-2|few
TGTGCCAGCAGCTTAGTTGCGGGGACTAGAGAAGAGACCCAGTACTTC
CASSLVAGTREETQYF
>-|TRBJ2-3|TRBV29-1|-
TGCAGCGTTGACTGGGTCGAGGGACTCACAGATACGCAGTATTTT
CSVDWVEGLTDTQYF
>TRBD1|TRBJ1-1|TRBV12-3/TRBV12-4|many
TGTGCCAGCAGTCGGACAGGGGTTAACACTGAAGCTTTCTTT
CASSRTGVNTEAFF